These 18 T cell receptor beta chains were sequenced from one sample in a study of T cells after yellow fever vaccination. Each CDR3 protein is one row after TCRdb ran MiXCR on the 5' RACE reads. The repertoire has about 550,000 distinct CDR3 sequences, roughly 19% of them found once; the top ten carry over 11%. Material: PBMCs, obtained 15 days after the yellow fever booster vaccination. These receptors were obtained from a man aged 25-40 years who received the YFV17D yellow fever vaccine.

The chain is built from TRBV6-1 and TRBJ2-7; D gene unclear. This CDR3 has 14 amino acids. Trimming shortened V by 8 bases and J by 0 bases, and 14 bases separated the two germline ends. Looked up from germline, CDR1 is MNHNS and CDR2 is SASEGT. The CDR3 here is CASATVRSSYEQYF. In DNA form, the CDR3 reads TGTGCCAGCGCCACCGTCAGGAGCTCCTACGAGCAGTACTTC.

This clonotype came up once. The chain carries TRBV12-3 or TRBV12-4 and TRBJ2-2, with 8 bases matching TRBD1. The length of the CDR3 is 14 residues. With 6 bases clipped from V and 7 bases from J, the junction kept 7 bases outside the gene matches. The CDR3 nucleotides are TGTGCCAGCAGGAACTCAGGGGGCCACGGGGAGCTGTTTTTT. This sequence encodes CASRNSGGHGELFF.

This clonotype has more than one count but fewer than ten. V is TRBV10-2 and J is TRBJ2-3; D is possibly TRBD1 (6 bases). Germline V gene data show CDR1 as WSHSY and CDR2 as SAAADI. Trimming stripped 4 bases from V and 4 bases from J, with 27 bases between. The CDR3 has 19 residues. The CDR3 coding sequence is TGCGCCAGCAGTGCCGGACAGATCGGGACGGTGAAGGGAGCAGATACGCAGTATTTT. This codes for CASSAGQIGTVKGADTQYF.

This clonotype came up a few times. The chain has TRBV5-1 and TRBJ1-2, with a tentative D call TRBD1 (6 bases). Deletions cut 5 bases from V and 4 bases from J, with 9 bases between. CDR1 and CDR2 (germline): SGHRS, YFSETQ. The CDR3 has 12 residues. This CDR3 is CASRSDSYGYTF. CDR3 nucleotides: TGCGCCAGCAGGTCGGACAGCTATGGCTACACCTTC.

This chain uses TRBV5-1 with TRBJ1-1; D is ambiguous. The V gene's germline CDR1 is SGHRS and CDR2 YFSETQ. The CDR3 contains 14 residues. V gave up 7 bases and J gave up 0 bases, with 13 bases separating them. The CDR3 DNA sequence: TGCGCCAGCTATATTGGCACGATGAACACTGAAGCTTTCTTT. Translation: CASYIGTMNTEAFF.

The chain employs TRBV5-1 and TRBJ2-3; 7 bases agree with TRBD1. Germline CDR1 and CDR2: SGHRS and YFSETQ. The CDR3 has 16 amino acids. J was trimmed by 6 bases and V by 4 bases; bases with no gene match: 14. CDR3 sequence reads: CASSQTGTAPPDTQYF. In DNA, the CDR3 is TGCGCCAGCAGCCAGACCGGGACAGCCCCCCCCGATACGCAGTATTTT.

This clonotype turned up a few times. J is TRBJ1-6 and V is TRBV20-1; D not certain. Trimming cost V 4 bases and J 8 bases, with 15 bases left between them. The CDR3 contains 14 residues. Germline CDR1 and CDR2: DFQATT and SNEGSKA (reference sequence). CDR3 residues: CSAMDDPSYSPLHF. CDR3 nucleotide sequence: TGCAGTGCTATGGACGATCCAAGCTATTCACCCCTCCACTTT.

This clonotype was detected only once. The rearrangement joins TRBV4-3 to TRBJ2-1, with 10 nucleotides matching TRBD2. The length of the CDR3 is 18 residues. Germline CDR1 LGHNA, CDR2 YSLEER. The junction had 6 bases not matched to a gene; V was cut back by 1 base and J by 0 bases. DNA of the CDR3: TGCGCCAGCAGCCAAGGGACTAGCGGAAGAAGCTCCTACAATGAGCAGTTCTTC. The encoded protein is CASSQGTSGRSSYNEQFF.

V is TRBV7-7 and J is TRBJ2-1; 10 nucleotides align to TRBD2. The CDR3 is made up of 16 amino acids. Trimming took 2 bases from V and 6 from J; bases not matched to a gene: 7. Germline V gives CDR1 SSHAT, CDR2 FNYEAQ (reference sequence). CDR3 protein: CASSLQVAGGLNEQFF. CDR3 DNA: TGTGCCAGCAGCTTACAGGTAGCGGGAGGTCTCAATGAGCAGTTCTTC.

V gene TRBV10-3 combines with J gene TRBJ1-2; 7 bases fit TRBD1. The CDR3 is made up of 13 amino acids. Trimming took 0 bases from V and 9 from J; bases not matched to a gene: 4. Germline values: CDR1 ENHRY, CDR2 SYGVKD. CDR3 sequence reads: CAISESGDSRYTF. The CDR3 DNA is TGTGCCATCAGTGAGTCGGGGGACAGTCGCTACACCTTC.

Only a few counts were recorded for this clonotype. This chain joins TRBV12-3 or TRBV12-4 and TRBJ2-7; 7 nucleotides line up with TRBD2. Trimming took 4 bases from V and 3 from J; bases not matched to a gene: 9. The CDR3 consists of 15 residues. The chain's CDR3 is CASSSVGGTHYEQYF. CDR3 DNA sequence: TGTGCCAGCAGTTCTGTCGGGGGGACCCACTACGAGCAGTACTTC.

This clonotype has more than one count but fewer than ten. The chain is built from TRBV12-5 and TRBJ1-1, with D hard to call. V was cut by 9 bases and J by 1 base, with 12 bases left in between. The CDR3 has 13 residues. Germline-derived CDR1 and CDR2 are LGHNT and FRNRAP. This chain's CDR3 is CASMTLSNTEAFF. CDR3 sequence (DNA): TGTGCTAGCATGACTTTATCGAACACTGAAGCTTTCTTT.

Remarks on this clonotype: The junction departs from germline at one end; a sequencing error may be responsible. The chain uses TRBV24-1 and TRBJ2-3, with no clear D. The CDR3 is 12 residues long. CDR1 KGHDR and CDR2 SFDVKD come from the germline V gene. The CDR3 DNA reads as TGTGCCACCGGTGACTTCTGGGATACGCAGTATTTT. Residues: CATGDFWDTQYF.

In DNA form, the CDR3 reads TGCAGTGCTAGAACCCCTAGCGGGCAACCGTCGGAGCAGTACTTC. It codes for CSARTPSGQPSEQYF. The J gene is TRBJ2-7, the V gene TRBV20-1; 8 positions agree with TRBD2. The CDR3 consists of 15 residues. Germline V lookup: CDR1 DFQATT, CDR2 SNEGSKA (reference sequence). V lost 2 bases and J lost 7; bases outside the gene matches: 13.

This chain links TRBV10-1 with TRBJ2-5; no reliable D call. Germline lookup yields CDR1 WNHNN and CDR2 SYGVQD (reference sequence). The ends were cut back, 3 bases at V and 1 base at J, with 6 bases in the middle. The CDR3 has 13 amino acids. The CDR3 sequence is CASSDQFQETQYF. CDR3 nucleotide sequence: TGCGCCAGCAGTGACCAGTTCCAAGAGACCCAGTACTTC.

This clonotype was seen more than once but under ten times. This rearrangement joins TRBV12-3 or TRBV12-4 to TRBJ2-1, with 7 nucleotides matching TRBD2. Trimming removed 10 bases from V and 0 bases from J; junction bases left unmatched: 6. CDR3 size: 14 residues. Here the CDR3 DNA reads TGTGCCACCTTAGCGGGCCTCTCCTACAATGAGCAGTTCTTC. It codes for CATLAGLSYNEQFF.

This chain joins TRBV6-1 and TRBJ2-1; 11 bases agree with TRBD2. The J segment lost 5 bases and the V segment lost 4 bases, leaving 4 bases of the junction unmatched. Germline CDR1 is MNHNS and CDR2 is SASEGT. The CDR3 has 15 amino acids. The CDR3 loop reads CASSGGTSGHNEQFF. For the CDR3, the DNA is TGTGCCAGCAGTGGAGGGACTAGCGGCCACAATGAGCAGTTCTTC.

This clonotype was counted a few times. This chain connects TRBV9 to TRBJ2-7; 8 nucleotides agree with TRBD1. With 3 bases clipped from V and 6 bases from J, the junction kept 8 bases outside the gene matches. Germline loops: CDR1 SGDLS, CDR2 YYNGEE. The CDR3 runs to 14 residues. The DNA for the CDR3 is TGTGCCAGCAGCGGGACAGGGAATATGGGCGAGCAGTACTTC. As protein: CASSGTGNMGEQYF.